This T cell receptor (beta chain) was retrieved from a study of blood T cell repertoires in COVID-19 (dated by TCRdb to 2020 to 2021). A note on the overall study: Collaborator samples came from the United States, Italy and Spain and covered acute and convalescent phases of COVID-19. Where HLA class I and class II types were available, the types were taken from metadata supplied by the sample provider, not from assay-based typing. The material from the prospective study consisted of cDNA or gDNA derived from T cells, B-cell-depleted T cells, or PBMCs. The samples were drawn from two sources: the first 160 participants of the ongoing ImmuneRACE study, and 950 to 1,500 subjects contributed by 6 global collaborators. The repertoires were made available in a free public database intended to serve as a resource for research on the immune response to SARS-CoV-2. A de-identified subject ID, COVID-19 status, age in years and sex were almost always included in the sample metadata. The dataset comprised deeply sampled blood TCRbeta repertoires from subjects exposed to, actively infected with, or recovered from COVID-19.

Overall results and qualifications from the work: The amount of clinical and demographic metadata varied by source and participant and was provided uncurated.

The CDR3 has 11 amino acids, counting the end cysteine and phenylalanine. Only the CDR3 DNA stays, 33 bases, in frame from base 1. Reading the germline V gene (reference sequence) gives CDR1 DFQATT and CDR2 SNEGSKA. The junction carries 5 bases between V and J, which are trimmed by 2 bases and 4 bases respectively. The immunoSEQ Assay, a bias-controlled multiplex PCR, was used to amplify TCRbeta CDR3 regions from genomic DNA. Concerning the study's data processing: The number of nucleated cells in each sample was estimated from the amplification of reference gene primers within the assay. To quantify the absolute abundance of each unique TCRbeta CDR3 rearrangement, sequence reads were collapsed and filtered. Productive Simpson clonality was computed per sample as the square root of Simpson's diversity index over productive rearrangements. TCRdb took this table from immuneACCESS and kept in-frame rearrangements with V and J called. Such tables lack part of the clones; where checked against another copy, unresolved V genes explain under half of the gap, and the rest is unexplained. The V and J calls and clone size were taken over from that table, and D and trimming were inferred from the DNA. The sample data list about 220,000 clones, and roughly 87% of these were observed just once. 1.5% to 2% of the sample is held by the ten biggest clonotypes.

As regards this clone: Its specific antigen is unknown. Within one base of it there is no much larger clone, and no base qualities were kept.

Each collaborating institution followed its own protocols to collect whole blood in K2EDTA tubes. For TCRbeta analysis, collaborators shipped samples as frozen whole blood, isolated PBMCs, or DNA extracted from either of those sample types. The sequenced sample consisted of peripheral blood. The clonotype originates from a man in his forties or fifties with active or convalescent COVID-19. The chain is assembled from TRBV20-1 and TRBJ1-1, with the D segment identity uncertain. The CDR3 amino acid sequence is: CSARTGTEAFF. The bases are TGCAGTGCTAGAACGGGCACTGAAGCTTTCTTT.